These 28 T cell receptor beta chains were all obtained from the same sample, sequenced in a study of pediatric ulcerative colitis. The protocol was immunoSEQ multiplex PCR, while the TCRdb copy is restricted to in-frame clones and leaves out a portion. The repertoire holds some 24,000 clones, with over 65% as singletons. Rectal tissue came from one to two pinch biopsies taken at colonoscopy. Sequences were obtained from gut tissue. Receptors were obtained from a boy between 5 and 17 years old with severe ulcerative colitis.

The rearrangement uses TRBV6-5 and TRBJ2-7, with D perhaps being TRBD1 or TRBD2 (6 bases each). Germline loops: CDR1 MNHEY, CDR2 SVGAGI. With 4 bases removed from V and 2 bases from J, the gap between germline ends came to 12 bases. This CDR3 is built from 14 residues. The CDR3: CASSSLEGAYEQYF. The CDR3 nucleotides are TGTGCCAGCAGTTCTCTGGAGGGGGCCTACGAGCAGTACTTC.

The chain carries TRBV30 and TRBJ2-3, with D hard to call. Trimming removed 2 bases from V and 0 bases from J, with 6 bases in between. Germline V lookup: CDR1 GTSNPN, CDR2 SVGIG (reference sequence). This CDR3 region has 13 residues. The CDR3, as DNA: TGTGCCTGGAGTTCTACTAGCACAGATACGCAGTATTTT. Translation: CAWSSTSTDTQYF.

This clone came up a few times. V is TRBV5-1 and J is TRBJ2-7; 7 nucleotides agree with TRBD1. The V gene end was trimmed by 4 bases and the J gene end by 3 bases; junction bases not matched to a gene: 1. Germline values: CDR1 SGHRS, CDR2 YFSETQ. The CDR3 totals 12 residues. DNA for the CDR3: TGCGCCAGCAGCGGACAGGACTACGAGCAGTACTTC. This sequence encodes CASSGQDYEQYF.

Only a few counts were recorded for this clone. The chain has TRBV7-2 and TRBJ1-1; D is unresolved. V lost 1 base to trimming and J lost 6 bases, with 12 bases between them. This CDR3 region has 14 residues. Germline V gives CDR1 SGHTA, CDR2 FQGNSA. As DNA, the CDR3 is TGTGCCAGCAGCTTAGGGGGTCTTTTGGCTGAAGCTTTCTTT. It is translated as CASSLGGLLAEAFF.

This rearrangement joins TRBV2 to TRBJ2-1; 11 bases map to TRBD1. Germline assignment: CDR1 SNHLY and CDR2 FYNNEI. V lost 8 bases to trimming and J lost 8 bases; unmatched junction nucleotides: 8. This CDR3 has 14 amino acids. CDR3 residues: CASQGQGVHDEQFF. CDR3 coding DNA: TGTGCCAGCCAGGGACAGGGGGTCCACGATGAGCAGTTCTTC.

This clone was counted once. V and J are TRBV7-6 and TRBJ2-1; 8 nucleotides match TRBD2. CDR3 size: 15 residues. V shed 7 bases, J shed 2 bases, and the junction held 7 bases outside the gene matches. Germline CDR1 SGHVS, CDR2 FNYEAQ. The CDR3 coding sequence is TGTGCCAGCACCGTCGGACTAGCCGCCTACAATGAGCAGTTCTTC. This translates into CASTVGLAAYNEQFF.

V is TRBV6-5 and J is TRBJ2-7; the D is unclear. Germline V gene sequence: CDR1 MNHEY, CDR2 SVGAGI. The CDR3 has 13 residues. Trimming shortened V by 0 bases and J by 9 bases, and 12 bases separated the two germline ends. The CDR3 DNA sequence: TGTGCCAGCAGTTACTCGTATTCGGCAGGGCAGTACTTC. It encodes CASSYSYSAGQYF.

The chain couples TRBV9 to TRBJ2-3; D is ambiguous. The CDR3 covers 14 residues. CDR1 and CDR2 (germline): SGDLS, YYNGEE. V dropped 3 bases and J dropped 8 bases, with 16 bases sitting between them. This CDR3 reads CASSAQVPTRTQYF. The CDR3 DNA sequence: TGTGCCAGCAGCGCGCAGGTCCCTACACGTACGCAGTATTTT.

The V gene is TRBV5-6, the J gene TRBJ2-1; no clear D. The V end was cut by 3 bases, the J end by 10 bases, with 8 bases between. The CDR3 has 11 residues. Germline CDR1 reads SGHDT; CDR2 reads YYEEEE. The CDR3 bases are TGTGCCAGCAGCTCCTACGGGGAGCAGTTCTTC. This gives the protein CASSSYGEQFF.

There are a few counts of this clone. The chain combines TRBV29-1 with TRBJ2-3; D remains unclear. The germline V gene has CDR1 SQVTM and CDR2 ANQGSEA. Trimming pared 6 bases from V and 4 bases from J, leaving 11 bases between. The CDR3 consists of 12 residues. The CDR3 coding sequence is TGCAGCGTAGATAACTCGGCAGATACGCAGTATTTT. Translation: CSVDNSADTQYF.

The chain has TRBV4-1 and TRBJ1-1; 7 positions match TRBD1. J lost 4 bases, V lost 1 base, and 6 bases had no gene match. The length of the CDR3 is 15 residues. CDR1 and CDR2 from the germline V gene are MGHRA and YSYEKL. This CDR3 reads CASSQGGQIITEAFF. The CDR3 nucleotides are TGCGCCAGCAGCCAAGGGGGACAGATAATCACTGAAGCTTTCTTT.

V gene TRBV7-3 combines with J gene TRBJ2-3, with TRBD2 identical over 13 bases. The V gene end was trimmed by 5 bases and the J gene end by 5 bases; junction bases not matched to a gene: 7. Germline CDR1 SGHTA, CDR2 FQGTGA. The CDR3 spans 16 residues. This CDR3 is CASSPLGTSGIDTQYF. CDR3 nucleotides: TGTGCCAGCAGCCCCCTCGGGACTAGCGGGATAGATACGCAGTATTTT.

This clone was seen more than once but under ten times. The V gene is TRBV5-6, the J gene TRBJ2-3, with 15 bases aligning to TRBD2. V lost 3 bases to trimming and J lost 5 bases; unmatched junction nucleotides: 7. From germline, CDR1 is SGHDT and CDR2 YYEEEE. The CDR3 is 17 residues long. In DNA, the CDR3 is TGTGCCAGCAGCTCAGGACTAGCGGGGGGGGTCCAAGATACGCAGTATTTT. Translating gives CASSSGLAGGVQDTQYF.

V and J are TRBV4-2 and TRBJ2-1; 8 bases are shared with TRBD2. With V trimmed by 0 bases and J by 4 bases, 5 bases remained unmatched. Germline values: CDR1 LGHNA, CDR2 YNFKEQ. This CDR3 is 16 amino acids long. DNA of the CDR3: TGTGCCAGCAGCCAAGAGTTGTCGGGAGGGTACAATGAGCAGTTCTTC. Encoded protein: CASSQELSGGYNEQFF.

This sequence joins TRBV7-8 and TRBJ1-4, with D hard to call. Germline assignment: CDR1 SGHVS and CDR2 FQNEAQ. Trimming removed 2 bases at V and 0 bases at J, with 10 bases between. The CDR3 length is 16 residues. The chain's CDR3 is CASSLFQSATNEKLFF. The CDR3 region has the DNA TGTGCCAGCAGCTTATTCCAGTCTGCAACTAATGAAAAACTGTTTTTT.

J is TRBJ2-2 and V is TRBV7-3; D remains ambiguous. Trimming left V 4 bases short and J 2 bases short, with 8 bases between. Germline values: CDR1 SGHTA, CDR2 FQGTGA. This CDR3 is built from 14 residues. CDR3 residues: CASSSDSNTGELFF. The CDR3 DNA follows: TGTGCCAGCAGCTCCGACTCAAACACCGGGGAGCTGTTTTTT.

This clone was counted between two and nine times. In nucleotides, the CDR3 is TGTGCCAGCAGCTCCCGGGGGGCGGCTTTCTTT. Translation gives CASSSRGAAFF. The J gene is TRBJ1-1, the V gene TRBV14; D perhaps matches TRBD1 (6 bases). CDR3 length equals 11 residues. Germline CDR1 is SGHDN and CDR2 is FVKESK. V was pared by 5 bases and J by 11 bases, with 12 bases between. Complete variable domain (other parts from reference TRBV14 and TRBJ1-1): EAGVTQFPSHSVIEKGQTVTLRCDPISGHDNLYWYRRVMGKEIKFLLHFVKESKQDESGMPNNRFLAERTGGTYSTLKVQPAELEDSGVYFCASSSRGAAFFGQGTRLTVV.

The CDR3 spells CASSPDRGAFEQYF. Written as DNA, the CDR3 is TGTGCCAGCAGTCCCGACAGGGGTGCGTTTGAGCAGTACTTC. The V call is TRBV6-6, the J call TRBJ2-7; 8 bases align to TRBD1. This CDR3 has 14 amino acids. J gave up 7 bases and V 5 bases, and 10 bases lay outside the gene matches. Germline CDR1 and CDR2: MNHNY and SVGAGI (reference sequence).

The gene calls are TRBV6-5 and TRBJ2-3, with 11 positions matching TRBD1. J gave up 4 bases and V 5 bases, and 2 bases lay outside the gene matches. The CDR3 length is 14 residues. Germline assignment: CDR1 MNHEY and CDR2 SVGAGI. The CDR3 sequence: CASSAGQGADTQYF. CDR3 nucleotide sequence: TGTGCCAGCAGTGCGGGACAGGGGGCAGATACGCAGTATTTT.

V gene TRBV11-1 combines with J gene TRBJ1-2; TRBD1 matches at 9 bases. The V segment lost 3 bases and the J segment 4 bases; nucleotides outside the gene matches: 6. CDR3 length: 15 residues. Germline lookup yields CDR1 SGHAT and CDR2 FQDESV (reference sequence). In DNA form, the CDR3 reads TGTGCCAGCAGCTTGGCTGGACAGGGGAGCTATGGCTACACCTTC. Translated: CASSLAGQGSYGYTF.

This chain uses TRBV7-8 with TRBJ2-1, with 8 bases that match TRBD2. V shed 1 base, J shed 9 bases, and the junction held 11 bases outside the gene matches. CDR1 and CDR2 from the germline V gene are SGHVS and FQNEAQ. The CDR3 is made up of 16 amino acids. Written as DNA, the CDR3 is TGTGCCAGCAGCTTAGAGCGGGGGACAACCACCGGTGAGCAGTTCTTC. Protein sequence: CASSLERGTTTGEQFF.

This chain connects TRBV11-2 to TRBJ2-1, with 14 bases matching TRBD2. J lost 5 bases, V lost 3 bases, and 12 bases had no gene match. Germline V gene lookup returns CDR1 SGHAT and CDR2 FQNNGV. This CDR3 contains 19 residues. The CDR3 loop is CASSFVGFGTSGRNNEQFF. CDR3 coding DNA: TGTGCCAGCAGCTTCGTGGGGTTTGGGACTAGCGGGAGAAACAATGAGCAGTTCTTC.

The rearrangement uses TRBV11-3 and TRBJ2-5; a possible D gene is TRBD2 (5 bases). V was clipped by 5 bases and J by 7 bases, with 14 bases between them. CDR1 and CDR2 from the germline V gene are SGHNT and YENEEA. The CDR3 totals 13 residues. In nucleotides, the CDR3 is TGTGCCAGCAGCCTAAATCCCGAGGGGACCCAGTACTTC. Translated, it gives CASSLNPEGTQYF.

With respect to this clone: Germline is not matched at one junction end, which may reflect a read error. The chain joins TRBV11-3 to TRBJ2-1; tentatively, D is TRBD2 (5 bases). The CDR3 has 13 amino acids. CDR1 and CDR2 from the germline V gene are SGHNT and YENEEA. CDR3 sequence reads: CASSLDYGNEQFF. The CDR3 nucleotides are TGTGCCAGCAGCCTAGACTACGGCAATGAGCAGTTCTTC.

This clone showed up just a few times. The chain is built from TRBV6-5 and TRBJ1-6; possibly TRBD1 for D (6 bases). Per germline, CDR1 MNHEY and CDR2 SVGAGI. V lost 6 bases and J 0 bases, leaving 6 bases between the germline ends. This CDR3 comprises 14 residues. CDR3 DNA sequence: TGTGCCAGCAGGGACAGCTCCTATAATTCACCCCTCCACTTT. It is translated as CASRDSSYNSPLHF.

The V call is TRBV18, the J call TRBJ2-1, with 14 bases that match TRBD2. Germline V lookup: CDR1 KGHSH, CDR2 LQKENI. V trimming: 3 bases; J trimming: 9 bases; junction bases outside the gene matches: 13. The CDR3 is made up of 18 amino acids. This CDR3 is CASSPITGTSGRGGEQFF. The CDR3 region has the DNA TGTGCCAGCTCACCTATCACCGGGACTAGCGGGAGAGGGGGTGAGCAGTTCTTC.

In this sample, this clone turned up a few times. The J gene is TRBJ2-2, the V gene TRBV5-1, with 7 bases that match TRBD2. V lost 0 bases to trimming and J lost 1 base; unmatched junction nucleotides: 3. From germline, CDR1 is SGHRS and CDR2 YFSETQ. The CDR3 runs 16 residues. CDR3 DNA sequence: TGCGCCAGCAGCTTGGAAGGCGGGAGGAACACCGGGGAGCTGTTTTTT. Translation: CASSLEGGRNTGELFF. The whole variable domain, filled in from reference TRBV5-1 and TRBJ2-2, reads KAGVTQTPRYLIKTRGQQVTLSCSPISGHRSVSWYQQTPGQGLQFLFEYFSETQRNKGNFPGRFSGRQFSNSRSEMNVSTLELGDSALYLCASSLEGGRNTGELFFGEGSRLTVL.

V and J are TRBV5-1 and TRBJ2-5; D possibly matches TRBD1 or TRBD2 (6 bases each). Trimming shortened V by 0 bases and J by 5 bases, and 17 bases separated the two germline ends. The germline gives CDR1 SGHRS, CDR2 YFSETQ. The CDR3 length is 16 residues. The CDR3 DNA is TGCGCCAGCAGCTTGGACCGGGGGCAAAGGGGGGAGACCCAGTACTTC. It translates to CASSLDRGQRGETQYF.